A selection of T cell receptor beta chains follows, all from one sample in a study of control samples from healthy donors and cancer patients. The method was immunoSEQ multiplex PCR; TCRdb's version includes in-frame clones alone and lacks a portion of them. The data contain about 190,000 clones, just under 95% of them singletons. The sample taken for sequencing was blood. The receptors come from a man aged 18 to 35 in good health. Both conserved end residues are part of each CDR3. The D gene is left open where the match is weak. Size tells how often a clone was seen (once, few, many) or the class of an expanded clone, and some rows leave it out.

V gene	clone size	J gene	D gene	CDR3 protein	CDR3 DNA
TRBV30	.	TRBJ2-3	TRBD2	CAWSVGLAGGDTQYF	TGTGCCTGGAGTGTAGGCCTAGCGGGGGGGGATACGCAGTATTTT
TRBV29-1	.	TRBJ2-7	.	CSVGMMPSYEQYF	TGCAGCGTTGGAATGATGCCATCCTACGAGCAGTACTTC
TRBV9	.	TRBJ1-3	TRBD1	CASSVDRGSSGNTIYF	TGTGCCAGCAGCGTGGACAGGGGGAGCTCTGGAAACACCATATATTTT
TRBV12-3/TRBV12-4	.	TRBJ2-1	.	CASSLVQYNEQFF	TGTGCCAGCAGTTTGGTACAGTACAATGAGCAGTTCTTC
TRBV5-3	few	TRBJ1-5	TRBD1	CARSLETGLNQPQHF	TGTGCCAGAAGCTTGGAGACAGGGCTCAATCAGCCCCAGCATTTT
TRBV9	.	TRBJ2-7	.	CASSVGLLVYEQYF	TGTGCCAGCAGCGTGGGACTTTTGGTTTACGAGCAGTACTTC
TRBV2	.	TRBJ2-5	.	CASRDSQETQYF	TGTGCCAGCAGGGACAGCCAAGAGACCCAGTACTTC
TRBV9	.	TRBJ2-5	.	CASSVDWDPQTQYF	TGTGCCAGCAGCGTAGATTGGGACCCCCAGACCCAGTACTTC
TRBV15	.	TRBJ2-1	TRBD2	CATSTRGVGDNEQFF	TGTGCCACCAGCACCCGGGGGGTTGGGGACAATGAGCAGTTCTTC
TRBV12-3/TRBV12-4	.	TRBJ2-5	.	CASSFEETQYF	TGTGCCAGCAGTTTTGAGGAGACCCAGTACTTC
TRBV28	.	TRBJ1-6	.	CASSFSRAANSPLHF	TGTGCCAGCAGTTTCTCCAGGGCGGCGAATTCACCCCTCCACTTT
TRBV2	.	TRBJ2-5	.	CASIEERAETQYF	TGTGCCAGCATCGAGGAAAGGGCAGAGACCCAGTACTTC
TRBV28	.	TRBJ2-7	.	CASSFAGHGYEQYF	TGTGCCAGCAGTTTCGCAGGGCATGGTTACGAGCAGTACTTC
TRBV5-1	once	TRBJ1-6	.	CASSLGGTNSPLHF	TGCGCCAGCAGCTTGGGAGGGACCAATTCACCCCTCCACTTT
TRBV9	.	TRBJ2-2	.	CASSVGPVNSNTGELFF	TGTGCCAGCAGCGTAGGACCCGTCAACTCAAACACCGGGGAGCTGTTTTTT
TRBV2	.	TRBJ2-3	TRBD1	CASSYRGQDTQYF	TGTGCCAGCAGCTACAGGGGGCAAGATACGCAGTATTTT
TRBV6-5	.	TRBJ1-1	.	CASSSRTLQGTPEAFF	TGTGCCAGCAGTTCCCGAACACTTCAGGGTACCCCTGAAGCTTTCTTT
TRBV2	.	TRBJ1-2	.	CASSIGGDHGYTF	TGTGCCAGCAGTATCGGCGGGGATCATGGCTACACCTTC
TRBV14	.	TRBJ1-4	.	CASSPAGGYSEKLFF	TGTGCCAGCAGCCCGGCGGGGGGCTACAGTGAAAAACTGTTTTTT
TRBV6-5	.	TRBJ2-1	.	CASIPQRLGEQFF	TGTGCCAGCATTCCCCAACGACTAGGTGAGCAGTTCTTC
TRBV28	.	TRBJ1-6	TRBD1	CASRVDGTGDSPLHF	TGTGCCAGCAGAGTCGACGGGACAGGAGATTCACCCCTCCACTTT
TRBV6-5	.	TRBJ1-6	.	CASSYEPAVNSPLHF	TGTGCCAGCAGTTACGAACCTGCGGTGAATTCACCCCTCCACTTT
TRBV29-1	.	TRBJ2-7	.	CSVVQEGTYEQYF	TGCAGCGTTGTGCAGGAGGGGACCTACGAGCAGTACTTC
TRBV10-2	.	TRBJ2-6	.	CASRKSDGGGANVLTF	TGCGCCAGCAGAAAATCCGACGGAGGGGGGGCCAACGTCCTGACTTTC
TRBV7-2	.	TRBJ1-2	.	CASSDLRGDYGYTF	TGTGCCAGCAGCGACCTCCGGGGGGACTATGGCTACACCTTC
TRBV3-1/TRBV3-2	few	TRBJ1-5	.	CASSQDVGQPQHF	TGTGCCAGCAGCCAAGATGTAGGACAGCCCCAGCATTTT
TRBV5-4	once	TRBJ2-2	.	CASSLLAGLNTGELFF	TGTGCCAGCAGCTTGCTGGCGGGGTTGAACACCGGGGAGCTGTTTTTT
TRBV7-2	.	TRBJ2-7	TRBD1	CASSRRQGTYEQYF	TGTGCCAGCAGCCGCCGACAGGGAACCTACGAGCAGTACTTC
TRBV2	.	TRBJ1-6	.	CASSGGSSYNSPLHF	TGTGCCAGCAGTGGGGGGAGCTCCTATAATTCACCCCTCCACTTT
TRBV7-3	few	TRBJ2-1	TRBD1	CASSSGTANNEQFF	TGTGCCAGCAGCTCCGGGACAGCTAACAATGAGCAGTTCTTC
TRBV7-9	.	TRBJ1-2	.	CASSAPVVGLSAGYTF	TGTGCCAGCAGCGCGCCCGTGGTAGGCTTGAGTGCTGGCTACACCTTC
TRBV19	.	TRBJ2-3	TRBD1	CASSPDRGTDTQYF	TGTGCCAGTAGTCCTGACAGGGGTACAGATACGCAGTATTTT
TRBV11-2	.	TRBJ2-5	.	CASSPIAETQYF	TGTGCCAGCAGCCCAATAGCGGAGACCCAGTACTTC
TRBV12-3/TRBV12-4	once	TRBJ2-5	.	CASSLSGLETQYF	TGTGCCAGCAGTTTGAGCGGGTTAGAGACCCAGTACTTC
TRBV18	.	TRBJ1-5	.	CASSPGRVSNQPQHF	TGTGCCAGCTCACCAGGGAGGGTCAGCAATCAGCCCCAGCATTTT
TRBV5-4	.	TRBJ2-7	TRBD2	CASSPGTSGGYEQYF	TGTGCCAGCAGCCCCGGGACTAGCGGGGGATACGAGCAGTACTTC
TRBV6-5	.	TRBJ2-7	.	CASNKRAGEGVQYF	TGTGCCAGCAACAAAAGGGCGGGGGAGGGGGTCCAGTACTTC